These 21 T cell receptor beta chains were sequenced from one sample in a study of T cells in Graves' hyperthyroidism and ophthalmopathy. Amplification of TCR beta CDR3 regions used RNA as the template. Initially, a first-round RT-PCR of the TCR CDR3 employed the HTBI primer set. MiXCR was run by TCRdb on the multiplex PCR reads, yielding one entry per CDR3 protein. The repertoire holds around 270,000 distinct CDR3 sequences, with roughly 19% as singletons. Input material: blood. The receptors come from a man over 45 with Graves' ophthalmopathy.

The rearrangement joins TRBV5-1 to TRBJ2-7; no clear D gene. Germline V gene data show CDR1 as SGHRS and CDR2 as YFSETQ. The V end lost 3 bases, the J end lost 6 bases, and 19 bases lay between the germline ends. The CDR3 runs to 15 residues. The CDR3: CASSSRQLLRSEQYF. CDR3 nucleotide sequence: TGCGCCAGCAGCTCTAGACAACTTCTACGATCCGAGCAGTACTTC.

A few counts support this clonotype. This rearrangement joins TRBV12-3 or TRBV12-4 to TRBJ1-1, with 8 bases identical to TRBD1. The ends lost 4 bases at V and 4 bases at J; junction bases unmatched: 8. The CDR3 runs 15 residues. CDR3 protein: CASSSRTGLATEAFF. CDR3 DNA sequence: TGTGCCAGCAGTTCGCGGACAGGGTTGGCCACTGAAGCTTTCTTT.

V gene TRBV7-2 combines with J gene TRBJ2-1; TRBD2 agrees at 8 bases. This CDR3 comprises 17 residues. Trimming took 1 base from V and 7 from J; bases not matched to a gene: 12. Germline values: CDR1 SGHTA, CDR2 FQGNSA. This CDR3 reads CASSLGFSSGRVNEQFF. The DNA of the CDR3 is TGTGCCAGCAGCTTAGGGTTTTCGAGCGGGAGAGTAAATGAGCAGTTCTTC.

In its sample, this clonotype was seen many times. The chain carries TRBV12-3 or TRBV12-4 and TRBJ1-4; 9 bases agree with TRBD1. This CDR3 is 14 amino acids long. V lost 5 bases, J lost 3 bases, and 1 base stayed unmatched. The CDR3 DNA reads as TGTGCCAGCAGTCACAGGGGGCCTAATGAAAAACTGTTTTTT. Amino acids: CASSHRGPNEKLFF.

The table lists this clonotype with a few counts. The J gene is TRBJ2-5, the V gene TRBV14, with 8 bases fitting TRBD1. Trimming at V came to 1 base and at J to 4 bases, leaving 5 bases not matched to a gene. The length of the CDR3 is 15 residues. CDR1 and CDR2 from the germline V gene are SGHDN and FVKESK. CDR3 nucleotides: TGTGCCAGCAGCCAAGCGTCAGGGGGCCGAGAGACCCAGTACTTC. This sequence encodes CASSQASGGRETQYF.

CDR3 residues: CSATPSEETQYF. In DNA form, the CDR3 reads TGCAGTGCTACTCCATCTGAAGAGACCCAGTACTTC. V is TRBV20-1 and J is TRBJ2-5; D not resolved. Germline lookup yields CDR1 DFQATT and CDR2 SNEGSKA (reference sequence). CDR3 size: 12 residues. V dropped 4 bases and J dropped 3 bases, with 9 bases sitting between them.

This chain joins TRBV9 and TRBJ2-1; D is perhaps TRBD2 (5 bases). The CDR3 totals 13 residues. The germline V and J ends were trimmed by 0 bases and 10 bases, with 11 bases remaining between them. CDR1 is SGDLS, CDR2 YYNGEE, per germline. CDR3 in DNA: TGTGCCAGCAGCGTAGTTAGCGATACCGAGCAGTTCTTC. Amino acids: CASSVVSDTEQFF.

This clonotype was counted many times. V usage is TRBV18 and J usage is TRBJ2-1; D is perhaps TRBD2 (5 bases). This CDR3 has 13 residues. CDR1 and CDR2 from the germline V gene are KGHSH and LQKENI. The V end lost 1 base, the J end lost 7 bases, and 8 bases lay between the germline ends. In nucleotides, the CDR3 is TGTGCCAGCTCACCACTAGCGATGAATGAGCAGTTCTTC. Its protein product is CASSPLAMNEQFF.

This clonotype was observed a handful of times. Germline and junction disagree at one end, which may indicate a read error. The chain uses TRBV5-1 and TRBJ2-2, with TRBD1 as a possible D gene (5 bases). Looked up from germline, CDR1 is SGHRS and CDR2 is YFSETQ. The CDR3 contains 14 residues. DNA of the CDR3: TGCGCCAGCAGGTTGGGCAGGGTCACCGGGGAGCTGTTTTTT. Translation: CASRLGRVTGELFF.

A few counts support this clonotype. The chain has TRBV30 and TRBJ1-1; D is uncertain. The CDR3 consists of 15 residues. V dropped 2 bases and J dropped 10 bases, with 23 bases sitting between them. CDR1 is GTSNPN and CDR2 is SVGIG in the germline V gene (reference sequence). The CDR3, as DNA: TGTGCCTGGAGTCAACAAGGAGGTCGAATGTTTCGAGCTTTCTTT. Amino acids: CAWSQQGGRMFRAFF. Supplemented by reference TRBV30 and TRBJ1-1, the full variable domain reads SQTIHQWPATLVQPVGSPLSLECTVEGTSNPNLYWYRQAAGRGLQLLFYSVGIGQISSEVPQNLSASRPQDRQFILSSKKLLLSDSGFYLCAWSQQGGRMFRAFFGQGTRLTVV.

This clonotype showed up many times. The CDR3 loop is CASSGASGTTGELFF. Here the CDR3 DNA reads TGTGCCAGCAGTGGGGCTAGCGGGACCACCGGGGAGCTGTTTTTT. This chain connects TRBV2 to TRBJ2-2; 9 bases are a match to TRBD2. CDR1 is SNHLY, CDR2 FYNNEI, per germline. The junction had 4 bases not matched to a gene; V was cut back by 4 bases and J by 4 bases. This CDR3 is built from 15 residues.

The sample holds many counts of this clonotype. This sequence joins TRBV5-6 and TRBJ1-5; the D is unclear. Looked up from germline, CDR1 is SGHDT and CDR2 is YYEEEE. The CDR3 is 15 amino acids. V dropped 4 bases and J dropped 7 bases, with 18 bases sitting between them. This CDR3 is CASSLGPAPEQPQHF. CDR3 in DNA: TGTGCCAGCAGCCTTGGTCCGGCCCCTGAGCAGCCCCAGCATTTT.

The chain is built from TRBV7-8 and TRBJ1-1, with 10 bases lining up with TRBD1. With 7 bases clipped from V and 1 base from J, the junction kept 15 bases outside the gene matches. The CDR3 contains 18 residues. Germline V CDR1 and CDR2: SGHVS, FQNEAQ. The CDR3 reads CASIATGTGVAQNTEAFF. In DNA form, the CDR3 reads TGTGCCAGCATCGCAACCGGGACAGGGGTAGCCCAGAACACTGAAGCTTTCTTT.

This chain links TRBV3-1 with TRBJ2-3; D possibly corresponds to TRBD2 (6 bases). From germline, CDR1 is LGHDT and CDR2 YNNKEL (reference sequence). There are 17 residues in the CDR3. Trimming removed 5 bases from V and 3 bases from J, with 21 bases in between. CDR3 sequence: CASSGEGSREYTDTQYF. Here the CDR3 DNA reads TGTGCCAGCAGCGGAGAGGGTAGCCGGGAGTATACAGATACGCAGTATTTT.

This clonotype was picked up a small number of times. This chain links TRBV9 with TRBJ2-2; 7 bases map to TRBD1. Germline lookup yields CDR1 SGDLS and CDR2 YYNGEE. Trimming at V came to 6 bases and at J to 3 bases, leaving 8 bases not matched to a gene. This CDR3 is 15 amino acids long. DNA of the CDR3: TGTGCCAGCAACAGAGGGGGCCGTGACACCGGGGAGCTGTTTTTT. Its translation is CASNRGGRDTGELFF.

This clonotype was seen a handful of times. The V call is TRBV28, the J call TRBJ2-6, with 7 positions matching TRBD1. This CDR3 region has 19 residues. CDR1 is MDHEN and CDR2 is SYDVKM in the germline V gene. Unmatched junction bases numbered 16, after V lost 6 bases and J lost 2 bases. The CDR3 spells CASRPITGVTGAGANVLTF. The CDR3, as DNA: TGTGCCAGCAGACCAATAACAGGGGTAACAGGGGCTGGGGCCAACGTCCTGACTTTC.

This clonotype came up many times. The genes are TRBV3-1 and TRBJ2-5; 13 positions match TRBD2. The germline CDR1 and CDR2 sequences are LGHDT and YNNKEL (reference sequence). The junction had 5 bases not matched to a gene; V was cut back by 4 bases and J by 3 bases. The CDR3 is 16 residues long. The CDR3 nucleotides read TGTGCCAGCAGCCCAGGACTAGCGGGAGTGGAAGAGACCCAGTACTTC. Translating gives CASSPGLAGVEETQYF.

This clonotype has at least ten counts. The chain joins TRBV7-8 to TRBJ1-1, with 11 bases that match TRBD1. Germline values: CDR1 SGHVS, CDR2 FQNEAQ. The CDR3 sequence is 14 residues long. With V trimmed by 6 bases and J by 6 bases, 6 bases remained unmatched. CDR3 sequence reads: CASRDGQGASEAFF. The CDR3 DNA follows: TGTGCCAGCAGGGACGGACAGGGGGCTTCTGAAGCTTTCTTT.

The sample holds many counts of this clonotype. The chain uses TRBV28 and TRBJ1-1, with a weak D call TRBD1 (6 bases). Trimming removed 2 bases from V and 0 bases from J, with 13 bases in between. The germline CDR1 and CDR2 sequences are MDHEN and SYDVKM. The CDR3 sequence is 16 residues long. The CDR3 nucleotides read TGTGCCAGCAGTTTACTCCTCGGACAGCTGAACACTGAAGCTTTCTTT. Protein sequence: CASSLLLGQLNTEAFF.

This chain uses TRBV19 with TRBJ2-2, with 9 positions matching TRBD1. The CDR3 contains 16 residues. CDR1 LNHDA and CDR2 SQIVND come from the germline V gene (reference sequence). J lost 3 bases, V lost 6 bases, and 8 bases had no gene match. As DNA, the CDR3 is TGTGCCAGTAGAACCCCGGGACAGGGCTACACCGGGGAGCTGTTTTTT. Translated: CASRTPGQGYTGELFF.

This clonotype was found a few times. This chain uses TRBV20-1 with TRBJ2-4; tentative D call: TRBD1 (6 bases). CDR1 DFQATT and CDR2 SNEGSKA come from the germline V gene (reference sequence). The CDR3 covers 15 residues. Between the trimmed V and J ends, which lost 0 bases and 4 bases, there was a span of 13 bases. CDR3 coding DNA: TGCAGTGCTAGAGATCGGGCAGGGGTAAAAAACATTCAGTACTTC. Translation: CSARDRAGVKNIQYF.